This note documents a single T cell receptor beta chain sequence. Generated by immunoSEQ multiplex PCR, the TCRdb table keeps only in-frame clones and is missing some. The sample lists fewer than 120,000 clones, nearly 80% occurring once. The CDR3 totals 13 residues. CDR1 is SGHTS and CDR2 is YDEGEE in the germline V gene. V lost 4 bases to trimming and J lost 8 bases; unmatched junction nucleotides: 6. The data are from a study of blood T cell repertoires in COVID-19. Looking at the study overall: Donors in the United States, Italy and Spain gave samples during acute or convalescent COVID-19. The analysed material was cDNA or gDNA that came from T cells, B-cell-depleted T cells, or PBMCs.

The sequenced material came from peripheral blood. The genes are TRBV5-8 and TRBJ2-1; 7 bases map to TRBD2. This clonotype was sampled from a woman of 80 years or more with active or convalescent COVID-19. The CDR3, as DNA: TGTGCCAGCAGCGTGACTAGCTCCCATGAGCAGTTCTTC. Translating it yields CASSVTSSHEQFF. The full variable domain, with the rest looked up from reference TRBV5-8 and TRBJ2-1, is EAGVTQSPTHLIKTRGQQATLRCSPISGHTSVYWYQQALGLGLQFLLWYDEGEERNRGNFPPRFSGRQFPNYSSELNVNALELEDSALYLCASSVTSSHEQFFGPGTRLTVL.